Here is one T cell receptor (beta chain) with its context. The sample belongs to a study of tumor-infiltrating lymphocytes in oesophageal squamous cell carcinoma. TCRdb used MiXCR to reprocess the PCR reads, holding one entry per CDR3 protein. This table holds more than 15,000 distinct CDR3 sequences, 45% to 50% found once. The V and J ends lost 6 bases and 1 base respectively, with 6 bases between them. The length of the CDR3 is 12 residues. From germline, CDR1 is ENHRY and CDR2 SYGVKD. This sequence was found in a male donor with esophageal squamous cell carcinoma. The rearrangement joins TRBV10-3 to TRBJ1-1; D might be TRBD1 (6 bases). Specimen: esophageal tumor tissue. The chain's CDR3 is CAIRTGNTEAFF. As DNA, the CDR3 is TGTGCCATCAGGACAGGGAACACTGAAGCTTTCTTT.